This is a list of T cell receptor beta chains from one sample in a study of cytomegalovirus exposure and HLA in healthy donors. Measured with immunoSEQ multiplex PCR; TCRdb has only the in-frame clones, and not every one. The table has about 250,000 clones, 75% to 90% seen once. The sequenced sample was PBMCs. The receptors were gathered from a girl under 10 years old in good health and CMV-seronegative. CDR3s include the opening cysteine and the closing phenylalanine or tryptophan. Fields, in order: J gene, V gene, clone size, D gene, CDR3 protein, CDR3 DNA. D genes are given only for firm matches. The size of a clone is reported for some rows only, either as once, few or many, or as a class for expanded clones.

J: TRBJ2-1; V: TRBV28; size: NA; D: NA; CDR3: CASSSVKPATSRGVGQFF; DNA: TGTGCCAGCAGTTCCGTCAAACCAGCGACTAGTCGAGGAGTCGGGCAGTTCTTC
J: TRBJ2-3; V: TRBV9; size: NA; D: NA; CDR3: CASSSLPQGDTQYF; DNA: TGTGCCAGCAGCTCCCTCCCCCAGGGTGATACGCAGTATTTT
J: TRBJ2-3; V: TRBV10-3; size: NA; D: NA; CDR3: CAISAVRGTSTDTQYF; DNA: TGTGCCATCAGTGCGGTCAGAGGAACTAGCACAGATACGCAGTATTTT
J: TRBJ2-2; V: TRBV19; size: NA; D: NA; CDR3: CASSRGADTGELFF; DNA: TGTGCCAGCTCCCGGGGGGCCGACACCGGGGAGCTGTTTTTT
J: TRBJ2-1; V: TRBV2; size: NA; D: TRBD2; CDR3: CASELAGVYNEQFF; DNA: TGTGCCAGCGAGCTAGCGGGGGTTTACAATGAGCAGTTCTTC
J: TRBJ1-5; V: TRBV6-1; size: NA; D: NA; CDR3: CASSTRGGPQPQHF; DNA: TGTGCCAGCAGTACCAGGGGCGGGCCTCAGCCCCAGCATTTT
J: TRBJ1-1; V: TRBV6-5; size: NA; D: NA; CDR3: CASSTRGPSTEAFF; DNA: TGTGCCAGCAGCACTAGAGGACCGTCAACTGAAGCTTTCTTT
J: TRBJ1-1; V: TRBV11-3; size: NA; D: TRBD1; CDR3: CASSDLRTGKSEAFF; DNA: TGTGCCAGCAGCGACTTGAGGACAGGGAAGTCTGAAGCTTTCTTT
J: TRBJ2-7; V: TRBV5-6; size: NA; D: TRBD2; CDR3: CASSFGGGGHREQYF; DNA: TGTGCCAGCAGCTTCGGTGGCGGGGGGCATCGGGAGCAGTACTTC
J: TRBJ2-6; V: TRBV19; size: few; D: NA; CDR3: CASSIAGGVRANVLTF; DNA: TGTGCCAGTAGTATAGCTGGCGGGGTAAGGGCCAACGTCCTGACTTTC
J: TRBJ2-5; V: TRBV19; size: few; D: TRBD1; CDR3: CASSIVLVTGGRETQYF; DNA: TGTGCCAGTAGTATAGTCCTTGTGACAGGGGGTCGGGAGACCCAGTACTTC
J: TRBJ2-7; V: TRBV10-1; size: NA; D: NA; CDR3: CASSGLVQTPLYGQYF; DNA: TGCGCCAGCAGTGGCTTAGTTCAGACACCCCTCTACGGGCAGTACTTC
J: TRBJ1-1; V: TRBV9; size: NA; D: NA; CDR3: CASSAGQGLGGAFF; DNA: TGTGCCAGCAGTGCTGGACAAGGCTTGGGTGGAGCTTTCTTT
J: TRBJ2-1; V: TRBV30; size: NA; D: TRBD1; CDR3: CAWTGTGFNEQFF; DNA: TGTGCCTGGACCGGGACAGGTTTTAATGAGCAGTTCTTC
J: TRBJ2-3; V: TRBV1; size: NA; D: NA; CDR3: CTSSQDSSSGSGRPPSTDTQYF; DNA: TGCACCAGCAGCCAAGATTCCTCCTCCGGTAGCGGGCGACCCCCCAGCACAGATACGCAGTATTTT
J: TRBJ2-1; V: TRBV6-1; size: NA; D: TRBD2; CDR3: CASSTGTSGRREQFF; DNA: TGTGCCAGCAGTACCGGGACTAGCGGTAGACGTGAGCAGTTCTTC
J: TRBJ2-5; V: TRBV27; size: NA; D: NA; CDR3: CASSPVRAGETQYF; DNA: TGTGCCAGCAGTCCCGTGAGGGCGGGAGAGACCCAGTACTTC
J: TRBJ2-7; V: TRBV18; size: NA; D: TRBD1; CDR3: CASSQRGTGLWEQYF; DNA: TGTGCCAGCTCACAGCGTGGGACAGGGTTGTGGGAGCAGTACTTC
J: TRBJ2-7; V: TRBV13; size: NA; D: TRBD1; CDR3: CASSLQPGQGVEQYF; DNA: TGTGCCAGCAGCTTACAACCGGGACAGGGGGTCGAGCAGTACTTC
J: TRBJ1-1; V: TRBV5-5; size: NA; D: TRBD1; CDR3: CASSRGGQGAVNTEAFF; DNA: TGTGCCAGCTCACGAGGGGGACAGGGGGCGGTGAACACTGAAGCTTTCTTT
J: TRBJ2-1; V: TRBV28; size: NA; D: NA; CDR3: CASSSQYNEQFF; DNA: TGTGCCAGCAGTTCCCAGTACAATGAGCAGTTCTTC
J: TRBJ2-7; V: TRBV12-2; size: NA; D: NA; CDR3: CASRLSLGGRQIVYF; DNA: TGTGCAAGTCGCTTAAGTCTTGGCGGGAGACAAATAGTTTACTTC
J: TRBJ1-3; V: TRBV4-1; size: once; D: NA; CDR3: CASSQVRMGGGLSSGNTIYF; DNA: TGCGCCAGCAGCCAAGTAAGGATGGGCGGAGGATTAAGCTCTGGAAACACCATATATTTT
J: TRBJ1-1; V: TRBV6-5; size: NA; D: NA; CDR3: CASARQNTEAFF; DNA: TGTGCCAGCGCTCGACAGAACACTGAAGCTTTCTTT
J: TRBJ2-1; V: TRBV5-1; size: NA; D: NA; CDR3: CASSLGYYNEQFF; DNA: TGCGCCAGCAGCTTGGGCTACTACAATGAGCAGTTCTTC
J: TRBJ1-4; V: TRBV30; size: NA; D: NA; CDR3: CAWSKGDGEKLFF; DNA: TGTGCCTGGAGTAAGGGGGATGGGGAAAAACTGTTTTTT